Here is one TCR beta chain with its context. Its cognate antigen is unknown. With 0 bases clipped from V and 5 bases from J, the junction kept 5 bases outside the gene matches. Per germline, CDR1 MGHRA and CDR2 YSYEKL. There are 15 residues in the CDR3. The repertoire was sequenced with immunoSEQ multiplex PCR; TCRdb's copy has only in-frame clones and lacks some. The table lists around 59,000 clones, 60% to 80% of them singletons. Before sequencing, viral peptide pools were used by the ViraFEST assay to expand antigen-specific CD4+ T cells. Subsequent to a culture period of 10 to 11 days, CD4+ T cells were isolated. Participants completed two doses of the BNT162b2 or mRNA-1273 vaccine. In culture with 8 to 10 IU/ml IL-2 and 8.5 to 10 ug/ml peptides, PBMC were grown at 1.5 million to 2 million per well. The data derive from a study of vaccination effects on CD4 cells after COVID-19. Across the study: Relative to the second dose, post-vaccine samples were obtained a median of 72 days later.

This specimen consisted of CD4+ T cells from PBMCs cultured with HCoV-OC43 spike peptides, obtained after COVID-19 vaccination. Described subset: HCoV-OC43 spike overlapping peptide pool stimulation. The genes are TRBV4-1 and TRBJ1-2; 8 nucleotides agree with TRBD1. The sequence derives from a human donor who received a COVID-19 vaccine. The CDR3 reads CASSQDSGQEYGYTF. The CDR3 bases are TGCGCCAGCAGCCAAGATTCGGGACAGGAATATGGCTACACCTTC.